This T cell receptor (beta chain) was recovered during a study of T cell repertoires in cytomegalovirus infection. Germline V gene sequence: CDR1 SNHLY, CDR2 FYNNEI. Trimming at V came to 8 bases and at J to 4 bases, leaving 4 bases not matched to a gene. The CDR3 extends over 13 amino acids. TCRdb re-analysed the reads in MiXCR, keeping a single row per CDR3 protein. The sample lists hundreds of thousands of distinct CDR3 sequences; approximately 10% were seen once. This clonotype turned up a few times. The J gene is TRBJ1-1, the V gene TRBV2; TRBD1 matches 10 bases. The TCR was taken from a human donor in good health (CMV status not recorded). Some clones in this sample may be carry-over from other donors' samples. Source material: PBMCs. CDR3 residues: CASRTGGFTEAFF. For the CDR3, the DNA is TGTGCCAGCCGGACAGGGGGTTTCACTGAAGCTTTCTTT. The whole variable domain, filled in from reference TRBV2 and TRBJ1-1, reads EPEVTQTPSHQVTQMGQEVILRCVPISNHLYFYWYRQILGQKVEFLVSFYNNEISEKSEIFDDQFSVERPDGSNFTLKIRSTKLEDSAMYFCASRTGGFTEAFFGQGTRLTVV.